Below are 27 T cell receptor beta chains sequenced from a single sample in a study of shared clonotypes between healthy human individuals (dated by TCRdb to between 2020 and 2021). The library was produced with the immunoSEQ multiplex PCR assay. The table comes from immuneACCESS by way of TCRdb, which keeps in-frame sequences with V and J called. Part of the clones is missing from these tables; in studies checked, under half for an unresolved V gene and the rest for unknown reasons. In this sample the table shows about 980,000 clones, over 75% of which occur a single time. The leading ten clones occupy roughly 1.5% of the sample. Sequencing was performed on memory CD4+ T cells sorted from blood. Reading the label with the study, this specimen's cell subset or site is: CD45RA-negative fraction. The receptors here all came from a man between 18 and 35 years old in good health.

J is TRBJ1-6 and V is TRBV4-1; no clear D gene. With 2 bases removed from V and 10 bases from J, the gap between germline ends came to 9 bases. CDR1 and CDR2 from the germline V gene are MGHRA and YSYEKL. This CDR3 has 13 amino acids. CDR3: CASSQLEVSPLHF. The CDR3 DNA reads as TGCGCCAGCAGCCAACTCGAGGTATCACCCCTCCACTTT.

The genes are TRBV30 and TRBJ1-3; 8 bases fit TRBD1. Germline V gene lookup returns CDR1 GTSNPN and CDR2 SVGIG (reference sequence). Trimming removed 4 bases from V and 4 bases from J; junction bases left unmatched: 6. The CDR3 totals 14 residues. The CDR3 region is CAWNQGASGNTIYF. In DNA, the CDR3 is TGTGCCTGGAACCAGGGGGCCTCAGGAAACACCATATATTTT.

V is TRBV28 and J is TRBJ1-5, with 9 nucleotides matching TRBD1. Germline-derived CDR1 and CDR2 are MDHEN and SYDVKM. J lost 6 bases, V lost 6 bases, and 9 bases had no gene match. The CDR3 runs 15 residues. The CDR3 coding sequence is TGTGCCAGCAGGCCGGGACAGGGTGGCGGTCAGCCCCAGCATTTT. It yields the protein CASRPGQGGGQPQHF.

This chain uses TRBV6-1 with TRBJ1-2, with D possibly TRBD1 on 5 matching bases. Germline V gives CDR1 MNHNS, CDR2 SASEGT. V lost 1 base and J lost 1, with 10 bases in between. The CDR3 length is 15 residues. The CDR3 sequence is CASSEEGLGNYGYTF. CDR3 DNA: TGTGCCAGCAGTGAAGAGGGGCTGGGTAACTATGGCTACACCTTC.

A few counts support this clone. V usage is TRBV10-3 and J usage is TRBJ1-6, with D possibly TRBD1 on 5 matching bases. From germline, CDR1 is ENHRY and CDR2 SYGVKD. This CDR3 has 15 amino acids. The V and J ends lost 6 bases and 7 bases respectively, with 16 bases between them. CDR3 DNA: TGTGCCATCAGCCCCGAGGGGCTGCCGAATTCACCCCTCCACTTT. It encodes CAISPEGLPNSPLHF.

The CDR3 loop is CASSLNRDRKGHSNQPQHF. In DNA, the CDR3 is TGTGCCAGCAGCCTGAACCGGGACAGGAAAGGCCATAGCAATCAGCCCCAGCATTTT. The chain uses TRBV7-9 and TRBJ1-5; 8 nucleotides agree with TRBD1. The CDR3 totals 19 residues. Germline-derived CDR1 and CDR2 are SEHNR and FQNEAQ (reference sequence). After removal of 5 bases from V and 0 bases from J, the junction contained 15 bases not matched to a gene.

The chain uses TRBV7-2 and TRBJ2-4; D call uncertain. V was shortened by 5 bases and J by 2 bases, with 10 bases between the two germline ends. Germline CDR1 is SGHTA and CDR2 is FQGNSA. The CDR3 sequence is 14 residues long. The DNA for the CDR3 is TGTGCCAGCAGCGTAGGGCACACCAAAAACATTCAGTACTTC. Encoded protein: CASSVGHTKNIQYF.

This clone was seen ten or more times. The V gene is TRBV6-6, the J gene TRBJ2-5, with D perhaps assigned TRBD1 or TRBD2 (5 bases each). The germline gives CDR1 MNHNY, CDR2 SVGAGI (reference sequence). This CDR3 region has 14 residues. Trimming removed 11 bases from V and 4 bases from J, with 20 bases in between. The DNA for the CDR3 is TGTGCCGGTCGGGGTAATAAGCAGGGAGAGACCCAGTACTTC. Translated, it gives CAGRGNKQGETQYF.

This clone was seen once. The rearrangement joins TRBV5-1 to TRBJ2-5, with 10 positions matching TRBD2. Germline CDR1 SGHRS, CDR2 YFSETQ. The V segment lost 0 bases and the J segment 2 bases; nucleotides outside the gene matches: 4. The CDR3 covers 16 residues. The CDR3 loop is CASSLGPAGGQETQYF. The CDR3 DNA is TGCGCCAGCAGCTTGGGACCAGCGGGGGGGCAAGAGACCCAGTACTTC. Full variable domain (remainder filled in from reference TRBV5-1 and TRBJ2-5): KAGVTQTPRYLIKTRGQQVTLSCSPISGHRSVSWYQQTPGQGLQFLFEYFSETQRNKGNFPGRFSGRQFSNSRSEMNVSTLELGDSALYLCASSLGPAGGQETQYFGPGTRLLVL.

The J gene is TRBJ2-2, the V gene TRBV15; 12 nucleotides line up with TRBD2. CDR3 length: 15 residues. Germline V CDR1 and CDR2: LNHNV, YYDKDF (reference sequence). With 6 bases clipped from V and 5 bases from J, the junction kept 4 bases outside the gene matches. CDR3 in amino acids: CATRLAGGYTGELFF. The DNA of the CDR3 is TGTGCCACCAGACTAGCGGGAGGTTATACCGGGGAGCTGTTTTTT.

The chain links TRBV30 to TRBJ1-6; TRBD1 matches at 7 bases. Germline values: CDR1 GTSNPN, CDR2 SVGIG (reference sequence). V was clipped by 0 bases and J by 12 bases; unmatched bases: 11. The CDR3 totals 15 residues. CDR3 sequence: CAWSVEGTGVLPLHF. Here the CDR3 DNA reads TGTGCCTGGAGTGTAGAGGGCACAGGGGTCTTACCCCTCCACTTT.

The chain has TRBV5-1 and TRBJ1-1, with D unresolved. The CDR3 totals 15 residues. Germline CDR1 reads SGHRS; CDR2 reads YFSETQ. Trimming left V 3 bases short and J 3 bases short, with 15 bases between. The CDR3 here is CASSYSPAVDTEAFF. CDR3 in DNA: TGCGCCAGCAGCTATTCGCCCGCAGTAGACACTGAAGCTTTCTTT.

The chain is built from TRBV7-6 and TRBJ2-7; D not certain. The CDR3 is 13 amino acids. Germline assignment: CDR1 SGHVS and CDR2 FNYEAQ. V was cut by 0 bases and J by 4 bases, with 7 bases left in between. CDR3 bases: TGTGCCAGCAGCTTAGCGCCCATTTACGAGCAGTACTTC. Amino acid sequence: CASSLAPIYEQYF.

This clone was observed a handful of times. The chain is built from TRBV29-1 and TRBJ1-1, with 9 bases aligning to TRBD1. This CDR3 contains 12 residues. Unmatched junction bases numbered 4, after V lost 0 bases and J lost 11 bases. Germline CDR1 reads SQVTM; CDR2 reads ANQGSEA. CDR3 DNA sequence: TGCAGCGTTGAAGATCCGGGACAGGGCGCTTTCTTT. Its protein product is CSVEDPGQGAFF.

This chain joins TRBV18 and TRBJ1-4; a weak D match, TRBD1 (6 bases). V lost 5 bases, J lost 5 bases, and 12 bases lay in between. The CDR3 has 14 residues. Per germline, CDR1 KGHSH and CDR2 LQKENI. CDR3 DNA sequence: TGTGCCAGCTCATCTCAGGGGAACAATGAAAAACTGTTTTTT. Translation: CASSSQGNNEKLFF. The entire variable domain, with the rest obtained from reference TRBV18 and TRBJ1-4, is as follows: NAGVMQNPRHLVRRRGQEARLRCSPMKGHSHVYWYRQLPEEGLKFMVYLQKENIIDESGMPKERFSAEFPKEGPSILRIQQVVRGDSAAYFCASSSQGNNEKLFFGSGTQLSVL.

The chain combines TRBV6-5 with TRBJ1-2, with TRBD1 identical over 9 bases. There are 14 residues in the CDR3. CDR1 and CDR2 (germline): MNHEY, SVGAGI. The J segment lost 4 bases and the V segment lost 5 bases, leaving 5 bases of the junction unmatched. Here the CDR3 reads CASSEQGATYGYTF. The CDR3 DNA follows: TGTGCCAGCAGTGAACAGGGGGCGACCTATGGCTACACCTTC.

V usage is TRBV6-1 and J usage is TRBJ2-7; a possible D gene is TRBD2 (6 bases). The CDR3 length is 16 residues. Deletions cut 4 bases from V and 5 bases from J, with 21 bases between. Germline CDR1 MNHNS, CDR2 SASEGT. The CDR3 sequence: CASSARRAVRGDEQYF. CDR3 sequence (DNA): TGTGCCAGCAGTGCCAGGAGGGCCGTAAGAGGGGACGAGCAGTACTTC.

The chain joins TRBV7-6 to TRBJ2-7; 11 bases match TRBD1. The CDR3 is 14 residues long. CDR1 and CDR2 from the germline V gene are SGHVS and FNYEAQ. The V gene end was trimmed by 3 bases and the J gene end by 5 bases; junction bases not matched to a gene: 3. The CDR3 reads CASSFGDRGDEQYF. CDR3 DNA sequence: TGTGCCAGCAGCTTCGGGGACAGGGGGGACGAGCAGTACTTC.

The genes are TRBV6-6 and TRBJ1-3; 9 bases agree with TRBD1. The CDR3 runs to 16 residues. CDR1 is MNHNY and CDR2 is SVGAGI in the germline V gene (reference sequence). Trimming cost V 6 bases and J 3 bases; bases outside gene matches: 9. The DNA for the CDR3 is TGTGCCAGCAGAAAATCCGGGACAGGGTTTGGAAACACCATATATTTT. This codes for CASRKSGTGFGNTIYF.

CDR3 loop: CASSEQPGPYGYTF. DNA for the CDR3: TGTGCCAGCAGTGAACAGCCGGGGCCCTATGGCTACACCTTC. V gene TRBV6-1 combines with J gene TRBJ1-2; D perhaps matches TRBD1 (5 bases). Trimming took off 2 bases at V and 4 bases at J, with 11 bases between the two ends. This CDR3 region has 14 residues. Germline-derived CDR1 and CDR2 are MNHNS and SASEGT.

This clone was seen a few times. The V gene is TRBV6-1, the J gene TRBJ2-7; D assignment may be TRBD1 or TRBD2 (5 bases each). CDR1 and CDR2 (germline): MNHNS, SASEGT. This CDR3 is built from 15 residues. V dropped 0 bases and J dropped 5 bases, with 14 bases sitting between them. CDR3 residues: CASSEALLGVNEQYF. The CDR3 DNA reads TGTGCCAGCAGTGAAGCGCTTCTGGGGGTGAACGAGCAGTACTTC.

On this clone: This probably arose from a read error, given a far larger clone one base away. This sample also contains other DNA sequences that code for the same CDR3. This rearrangement joins TRBV2 to TRBJ2-7, with 8 bases identical to TRBD1. This CDR3 contains 14 residues. The germline V gene encodes CDR1 SNHLY and CDR2 FYNNEI. Here the CDR3 DNA reads TGCGCCAGCATTCGGACAGGGCCTACCTACGAGCAGTACTTC. It encodes CASIRTGPTYEQYF.

The chain links TRBV5-1 to TRBJ2-5; 11 nucleotides match TRBD1. The V segment lost 1 base and the J segment 1 base; nucleotides outside the gene matches: 3. Germline V gives CDR1 SGHRS, CDR2 YFSETQ. The CDR3 length is 16 residues. This CDR3 reads CASSLRGQGVQETQYF. The CDR3 DNA follows: TGCGCCAGCAGCTTGCGGGGACAGGGGGTCCAAGAGACCCAGTACTTC. Drawing the rest from reference TRBV5-1 and TRBJ2-5, the complete variable domain is KAGVTQTPRYLIKTRGQQVTLSCSPISGHRSVSWYQQTPGQGLQFLFEYFSETQRNKGNFPGRFSGRQFSNSRSEMNVSTLELGDSALYLCASSLRGQGVQETQYFGPGTRLLVL.

This clone appeared a single time. This sequence joins TRBV6-5 and TRBJ1-4, with D unresolved. CDR3 length equals 15 residues. V was cut by 4 bases and J by 5 bases, with 14 bases left in between. Germline V gene lookup returns CDR1 MNHEY and CDR2 SVGAGI. CDR3 nucleotides: TGTGCCAGCAGTTCCCAGCCCCTTAAAAATGAAAAACTGTTTTTT. As protein: CASSSQPLKNEKLFF.

This clone was seen a few times. The rearrangement joins TRBV28 to TRBJ1-2; D is perhaps TRBD1 (5 bases). The CDR3 consists of 12 residues. The ends were cut back, 7 bases at V and 4 bases at J, with 10 bases in the middle. Germline V gene lookup returns CDR1 MDHEN and CDR2 SYDVKM. This CDR3 reads CASTAGVYGYTF. CDR3 DNA sequence: TGTGCCAGCACCGCGGGGGTCTATGGCTACACCTTC.

This clone was picked up a small number of times. V gene TRBV19 combines with J gene TRBJ1-4; D is undetermined. Trimming pared 7 bases from V and 8 bases from J, leaving 20 bases between. The CDR3 has 15 residues. Looked up from germline, CDR1 is LNHDA and CDR2 is SQIVND (reference sequence). CDR3 loop: CASTSMVGSLEKLFF. The CDR3 region has the DNA TGTGCCAGTACCTCAATGGTGGGCAGTTTGGAAAAACTGTTTTTT.

J is TRBJ2-7 and V is TRBV7-8, with D tentatively TRBD1 (6 bases). CDR1 is SGHVS and CDR2 is FQNEAQ in the germline V gene. The CDR3 covers 15 residues. Trimming stripped 0 bases from V and 0 bases from J, with 9 bases between. The CDR3: CASSLARGSSYEQYF. CDR3 DNA sequence: TGTGCCAGCAGCTTAGCCAGGGGCTCCTCCTACGAGCAGTACTTC.